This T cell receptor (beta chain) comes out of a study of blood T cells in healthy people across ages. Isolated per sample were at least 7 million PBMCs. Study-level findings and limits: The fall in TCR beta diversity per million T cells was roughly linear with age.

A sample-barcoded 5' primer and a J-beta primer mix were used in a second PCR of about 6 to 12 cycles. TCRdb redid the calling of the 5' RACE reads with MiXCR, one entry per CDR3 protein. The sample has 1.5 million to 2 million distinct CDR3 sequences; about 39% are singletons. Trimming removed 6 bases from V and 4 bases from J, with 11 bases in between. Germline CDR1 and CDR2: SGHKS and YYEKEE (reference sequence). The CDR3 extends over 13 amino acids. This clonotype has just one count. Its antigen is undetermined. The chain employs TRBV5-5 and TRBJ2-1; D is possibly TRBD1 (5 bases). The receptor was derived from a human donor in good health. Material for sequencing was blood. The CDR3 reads CASKSQGYNEQFF. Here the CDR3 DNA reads TGTGCCAGCAAATCCCAGGGATACAATGAGCAGTTCTTC.